This T cell receptor (beta chain) was observed in a study of Ad26.COV2.S vaccination and SARS-CoV-2 variants. Notes on the study in general: Spike-specific TCR breadth in vaccine recipients exceeded that seen in placebo recipients.

Assay used: immunoSEQ multiplex PCR; TCRdb lists only in-frame clones, some missing. In the table there are approximately 140,000 clones, more than 80% of which are singletons. The germline V gene has CDR1 MNHNY and CDR2 SVGAGI (reference sequence). Trimming pared 2 bases from V and 10 bases from J, leaving 12 bases between. The CDR3 is made up of 12 amino acids. The sample holds a few counts of this clone. Its cognate antigen is unknown. The V and J genes are TRBV6-6 and TRBJ2-7; a weak D match, TRBD1 (6 bases). This sequence originates from a human donor who had recovered from COVID-19. The sample in question was peripheral blood, obtained after recovery from COVID-19. CDR3 sequence (DNA): TGTGCCAGCAGTTACGATTCAGGGGACCAGTACTTC. Its translation is CASSYDSGDQYF.